This is a list of T cell receptor beta chains from one sample in a study of T-cell memory formation after mild COVID-19. TCRdb re-analysed the 5' RACE reads in MiXCR, keeping a single row per CDR3 protein. In the table there are 470,000 or so distinct CDR3 sequences, under 20% of which are singletons. The material sequenced was PBMCs or a T cell subset sorted from them (not recorded which). The receptors stem from a man aged 18 to 30 who had mild COVID-19 (a few samples of this study predate the infection). Cell type and time point are not known. The CDR3 runs from the conserved cysteine through the conserved F or W. The D gene is left open where the match is weak. Rows give clone size only sometimes, using once, few, many, or a class for an expanded clone.

>NA|NA|TRBJ2-7|TRBV3-1
CATQQSYEQYF
TGTGCCACCCAACAGTCCTACGAGCAGTACTTC
>NA|NA|TRBJ1-4|TRBV5-1
CASSLTAPHEKLFF
TGCGCCAGCAGCTTGACGGCTCCTCATGAAAAACTGTTTTTT
>NA|NA|TRBJ2-3|TRBV24-1
CATSGGKSTDTQYF
TGTGCCACCTCTGGGGGGAAGAGCACAGATACGCAGTATTTT
>few|NA|TRBJ2-1|TRBV6-2/TRBV6-3
CASSPRVPSYNEQFF
TGTGCCAGCAGTCCCAGGGTTCCCTCCTACAATGAGCAGTTCTTC
>many|NA|TRBJ2-7|TRBV7-2
CASRPPSKDEQYF
TGTGCCAGCAGACCTCCCTCTAAGGACGAGCAGTACTTC
>NA|NA|TRBJ2-3|TRBV27
CASSRQIGGRTDTQYF
TGTGCCAGCAGTCGACAAATTGGAGGCCGCACAGATACGCAGTATTTT
>NA|NA|TRBJ2-7|TRBV7-9
CASSFTPGTRNSEQYF
TGTGCCAGCAGCTTCACCCCTGGGACAAGGAATAGCGAGCAGTACTTC
>NA|NA|TRBJ1-1|TRBV5-1
CASSWTDLWVEAFF
TGCGCCAGCAGCTGGACGGACCTTTGGGTGGAAGCTTTCTTT
>NA|NA|TRBJ1-2|TRBV21-1
CDTQLRGFNYGYTF
TGTGATACCCAACTTCGGGGGTTTAACTATGGCTACACCTTC
>NA|NA|TRBJ2-5|TRBV15
CATSGLRRGVQETQYF
TGTGCCACCAGCGGCCTCCGCCGCGGGGTACAAGAGACCCAGTACTTC
>many|TRBD1|TRBJ1-1|TRBV18
CASSPGTGEAFF
TGTGCCAGCTCACCTGGGACAGGTGAAGCTTTCTTT
>once|NA|TRBJ1-4|TRBV5-1
CASSLEQGGEKLFF
TGCGCCAGCAGCTTGGAACAGGGAGGAGAAAAACTGTTTTTT
>NA|TRBD1|TRBJ1-2|TRBV30
CAWSPPLGQSLHRGYTF
TGTGCCTGGAGTCCACCCCTGGGACAGTCTCTACATCGTGGCTACACCTTC
>NA|NA|TRBJ1-3|TRBV20-1
CSATWTDSGNTIYF
TGCAGTGCTACATGGACTGACTCTGGAAACACCATATATTTT
>few|TRBD1|TRBJ2-7|TRBV11-1
CASSLLDRGGNEQYF
TGTGCCAGCAGCTTACTGGACAGGGGCGGGAACGAGCAGTACTTC
>few|TRBD2|TRBJ2-1|TRBV12-3/TRBV12-4
CASSPSGGLANEQFF
TGTGCCAGCAGTCCTAGCGGGGGACTGGCGAATGAGCAGTTCTTC
>NA|NA|TRBJ2-2|TRBV7-9
CASRSQGVGTGELFF
TGTGCCAGCAGGTCCCAGGGTGTGGGGACCGGGGAGCTGTTTTTT
>NA|NA|TRBJ2-5|TRBV7-2
CASSLRGGAGLETQYF
TGTGCCAGCAGCCTCCGTGGAGGGGCCGGGTTGGAGACCCAGTACTTC
>few|NA|TRBJ1-5|TRBV12-3/TRBV12-4
CASSFSGVDQPQHF
TGTGCCAGCAGTTTTTCGGGGGTGGATCAGCCCCAGCATTTT
>many|TRBD1|TRBJ1-1|TRBV5-1
CASSSGTGQATEAFF
TGCGCCAGCAGCTCCGGGACAGGGCAGGCGACTGAAGCTTTCTTT
>NA|TRBD2|TRBJ2-1|TRBV7-6
CASSLGAGAYNEQFF
TGTGCCAGCAGCTTAGGAGCGGGGGCCTACAATGAGCAGTTCTTC
>NA|NA|TRBJ1-1|TRBV5-1
CASSLDRAENTEAFF
TGCGCCAGCAGCTTGGACAGGGCTGAAAACACTGAAGCTTTCTTT
>NA|NA|TRBJ2-1|TRBV20-1
CSARAPLGGTEQFF
TGCAGTGCTAGAGCCCCTTTGGGGGGCACTGAGCAGTTCTTC
>few|NA|TRBJ2-3|TRBV25-1
CASSAQGTDTQYF
TGTGCCAGCAGTGCACAGGGCACAGATACGCAGTATTTT
>NA|NA|TRBJ2-1|TRBV5-1
CASSPLGWPAKNNEQFF
TGCGCCAGCAGCCCCCTAGGTTGGCCGGCGAAGAACAATGAGCAGTTCTTC
>NA|TRBD1|TRBJ1-6|TRBV7-2
CASSQRQGNSPLHF
TGTGCCAGCAGCCAGAGACAGGGAAATTCACCCCTCCACTTT
>NA|NA|TRBJ2-1|TRBV6-2/TRBV6-3
CASSIGQLSNEQFF
TGTGCCAGCAGTATCGGACAACTTTCCAATGAGCAGTTCTTC
>NA|NA|TRBJ1-3|TRBV7-6
CASSLAWGTGNTIYF
TGTGCCAGCAGCTTAGCGTGGGGGACTGGAAACACCATATATTTT
>few|NA|TRBJ2-1|TRBV4-1
CASSQDSRKAYNEQFF
TGCGCCAGCAGCCAAGATAGTAGAAAGGCTTACAATGAGCAGTTCTTC
>few|NA|TRBJ2-7|TRBV20-1
CSARDISAGRYEQYF
TGCAGTGCTAGAGATATATCGGCAGGGAGGTACGAGCAGTACTTC
>NA|NA|TRBJ1-1|TRBV12-3/TRBV12-4
CASSLEGVFDTEAFF
TGTGCCAGCAGCCTCGAAGGGGTGTTCGACACTGAAGCTTTCTTT
>few|TRBD1|TRBJ2-3|TRBV5-1
CASSWGQTTDTQYF
TGCGCCAGCAGCTGGGGACAGACCACAGATACGCAGTATTTT
>few|NA|TRBJ2-7|TRBV20-1
CSVRQWSDEQYF
TGCAGTGTTCGACAGTGGTCCGACGAGCAGTACTTC
>NA|NA|TRBJ2-7|TRBV2
CASTWARYEQYF
TGTGCCAGCACCTGGGCCCGATACGAGCAGTACTTC
>many|NA|TRBJ2-7|TRBV12-3/TRBV12-4
CASSDTFNPRGYEQYF
TGTGCCAGCAGTGACACCTTCAACCCCCGGGGGTACGAGCAGTACTTC
>many|NA|TRBJ2-7|TRBV6-5
CASSVGSYEQYF
TGTGCCAGCAGTGTGGGCTCCTACGAGCAGTACTTC
>few|NA|TRBJ2-6|TRBV28
CASSHDSSGANVLTF
TGTGCCAGCAGTCACGACAGCTCTGGGGCCAACGTCCTGACTTTC
>many|TRBD2|TRBJ2-1|TRBV7-9
CASSSGTSGLMEQFF
TGTGCCAGCAGTTCCGGGACTAGCGGCCTCATGGAGCAGTTCTTC
>NA|TRBD1|TRBJ2-3|TRBV11-3
CASSLGDRGGHTQYF
TGTGCCAGCAGCTTAGGGGACAGGGGAGGGCATACGCAGTATTTT
>few|TRBD1|TRBJ2-5|TRBV11-2
CASSLIPGGETQYF
TGTGCCAGCAGCTTAATTCCAGGGGGAGAGACCCAGTACTTC
>NA|NA|TRBJ1-1|TRBV29-1
CSVEERGRYTEAFF
TGCAGCGTTGAAGAACGGGGGCGGTACACTGAAGCTTTCTTT
>NA|NA|TRBJ2-1|TRBV29-1
CSVAPNGNEQFF
TGCAGCGTTGCCCCAAATGGCAATGAGCAGTTCTTC
>NA|TRBD2|TRBJ2-7|TRBV7-8
CASSLAPGGMDEQYF
TGTGCCAGCAGCTTAGCTCCGGGGGGAATGGACGAGCAGTACTTC
>NA|TRBD2|TRBJ2-5|TRBV10-1
CASSESVAGGRETQYF
TGCGCCAGCAGTGAGTCGGTAGCGGGGGGTCGGGAGACCCAGTACTTC
>many|TRBD1|TRBJ1-2|TRBV5-1
CASSLQGAVNYGYTF
TGCGCCAGCAGCTTACAGGGGGCGGTAAACTATGGCTACACCTTC
>few|NA|TRBJ2-7|TRBV4-1
CASSQSGRSGEQYF
TGCGCCAGCAGCCAGTCGGGACGATCAGGCGAGCAGTACTTC
>NA|TRBD1|TRBJ2-1|TRBV19
CASSRGQGVNEQFF
TGTGCAAGTAGTCGGGGACAGGGTGTTAATGAGCAGTTCTTC
>few|NA|TRBJ1-2|TRBV6-5
CASSTGHNYGYTF
TGTGCCAGCAGTACGGGACACAACTATGGCTACACCTTC
>NA|TRBD2|TRBJ2-1|TRBV6-6
CASSYSPRGASDEQFF
TGTGCCAGCAGTTACTCACCGCGGGGGGCAAGCGATGAGCAGTTCTTC
>few|TRBD2|TRBJ2-5|TRBV7-6
CASSSNPGLAGETQYF
TGTGCCAGCAGCTCCAACCCGGGACTAGCCGGAGAGACCCAGTACTTC
>few|TRBD2|TRBJ2-2|TRBV18
CASSPGLAETGELFF
TGTGCCAGCTCACCAGGACTAGCGGAGACCGGGGAGCTGTTTTTT
>few|NA|TRBJ2-5|TRBV5-1
CASSSNQETQYF
TGCGCCAGCAGCTCCAACCAAGAGACCCAGTACTTC